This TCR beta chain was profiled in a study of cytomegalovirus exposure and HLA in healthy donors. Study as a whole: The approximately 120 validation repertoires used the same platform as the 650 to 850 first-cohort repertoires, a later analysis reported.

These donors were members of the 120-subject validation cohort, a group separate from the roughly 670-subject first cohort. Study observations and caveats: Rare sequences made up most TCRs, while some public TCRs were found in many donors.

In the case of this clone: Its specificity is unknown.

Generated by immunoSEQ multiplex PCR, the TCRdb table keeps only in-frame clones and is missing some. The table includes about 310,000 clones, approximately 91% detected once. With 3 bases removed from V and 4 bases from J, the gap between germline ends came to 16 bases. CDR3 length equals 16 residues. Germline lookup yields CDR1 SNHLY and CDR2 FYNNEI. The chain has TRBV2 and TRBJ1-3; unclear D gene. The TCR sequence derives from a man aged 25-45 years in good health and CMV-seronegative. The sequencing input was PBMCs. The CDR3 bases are TGTGCCAGCAGTGACGATGTGGCCCTGCAGGGAAACACCATATATTTT. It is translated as CASSDDVALQGNTIYF. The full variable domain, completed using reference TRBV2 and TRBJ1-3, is EPEVTQTPSHQVTQMGQEVILRCVPISNHLYFYWYRQILGQKVEFLVSFYNNEISEKSEIFDDQFSVERPDGSNFTLKIRSTKLEDSAMYFCASSDDVALQGNTIYFGEGSWLTVV.